This TCR beta chain appears in the sequencing data of a study of T cells in localized non-small cell lung cancer. Trimming pared 3 bases from V and 4 bases from J, leaving 15 bases between. The CDR3 contains 15 residues. CDR1 is SGHNT and CDR2 is YENEEA in the germline V gene. Regarding the study as a whole: Heterogeneity remains possible, as sequencing covered one tumor region only. A denser population of T cells in blood accompanied longer overall survival. There were a median about 53 of the top 100 tumor clones appearing in adjacent lung. Uninvolved nearby lung showed the greatest T cell clonality, exceeding that found in tumor.

Details on this clone: Its antigen is unidentified.

The table came from immunoSEQ multiplex PCR; TCRdb's copy has only in-frame clones and leaves some out. Of 1,500 to 2,000 clones detected, around 23% appear once; the ten largest clones hold approximately 16%. The chain links TRBV11-3 to TRBJ1-1; perhaps TRBD1 as D (5 bases). The sequence was collected from a male donor at least 60 years old with stage II lung adenocarcinoma. Specimen: lung tumor tissue, collected before any cancer treatment. CDR3 region: CASSLEVGVITEAFF. In nucleotides, the CDR3 is TGTGCCAGCAGCTTGGAGGTAGGGGTGATCACTGAAGCTTTCTTT.